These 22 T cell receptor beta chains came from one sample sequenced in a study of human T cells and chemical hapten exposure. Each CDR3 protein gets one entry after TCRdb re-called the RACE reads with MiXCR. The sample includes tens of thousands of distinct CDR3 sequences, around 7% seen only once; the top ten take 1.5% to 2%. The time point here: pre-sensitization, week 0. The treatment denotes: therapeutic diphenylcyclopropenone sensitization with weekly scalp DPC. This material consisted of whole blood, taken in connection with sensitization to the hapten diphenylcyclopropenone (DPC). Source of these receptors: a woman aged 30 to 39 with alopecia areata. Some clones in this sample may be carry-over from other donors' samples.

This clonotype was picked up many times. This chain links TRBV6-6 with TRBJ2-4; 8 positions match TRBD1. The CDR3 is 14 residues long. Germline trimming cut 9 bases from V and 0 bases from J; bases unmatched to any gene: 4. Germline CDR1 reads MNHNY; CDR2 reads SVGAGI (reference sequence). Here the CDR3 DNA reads TGTGCCAGTCAGGGGGCCCTAGCCAAAAACATTCAGTACTTC. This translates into CASQGALAKNIQYF.

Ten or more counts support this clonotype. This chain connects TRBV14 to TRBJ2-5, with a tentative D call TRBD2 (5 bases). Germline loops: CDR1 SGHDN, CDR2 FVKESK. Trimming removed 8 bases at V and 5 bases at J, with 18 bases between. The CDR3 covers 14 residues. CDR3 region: CASSPVDLRETQYF. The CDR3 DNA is TGTGCCAGCTCCCCCGTGGACTTAAGGGAGACCCAGTACTTC.

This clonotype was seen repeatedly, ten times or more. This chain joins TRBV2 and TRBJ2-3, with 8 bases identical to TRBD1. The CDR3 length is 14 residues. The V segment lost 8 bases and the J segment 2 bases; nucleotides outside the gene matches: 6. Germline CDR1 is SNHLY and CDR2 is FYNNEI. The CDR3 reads CASLGQGITDTQYF. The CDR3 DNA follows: TGTGCCAGCCTAGGACAGGGAATCACAGATACGCAGTATTTT.

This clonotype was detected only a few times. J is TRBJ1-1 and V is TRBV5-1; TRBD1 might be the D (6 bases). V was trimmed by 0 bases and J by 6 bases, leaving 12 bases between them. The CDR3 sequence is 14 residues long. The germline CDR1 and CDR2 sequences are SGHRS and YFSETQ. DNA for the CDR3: TGCGCCAGCAGCTTGGGCTCAGGGGCTGCTGAAGCTTTCTTT. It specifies CASSLGSGAAEAFF.

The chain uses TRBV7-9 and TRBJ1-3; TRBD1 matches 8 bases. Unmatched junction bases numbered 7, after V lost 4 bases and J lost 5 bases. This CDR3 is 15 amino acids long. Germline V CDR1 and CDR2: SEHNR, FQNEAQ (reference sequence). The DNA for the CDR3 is TGTGCCAGCAGCTCACTGGACAGGGATAGAAACACCATATATTTT. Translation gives CASSSLDRDRNTIYF.

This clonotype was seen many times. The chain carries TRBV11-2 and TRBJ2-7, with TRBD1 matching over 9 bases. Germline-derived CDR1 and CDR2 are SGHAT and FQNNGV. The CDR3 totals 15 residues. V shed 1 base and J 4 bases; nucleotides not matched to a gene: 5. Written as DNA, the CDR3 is TGTGCCAGCAGCTTAGTAGGGACAGGGATTTACGAGCAGTACTTC. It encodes CASSLVGTGIYEQYF.

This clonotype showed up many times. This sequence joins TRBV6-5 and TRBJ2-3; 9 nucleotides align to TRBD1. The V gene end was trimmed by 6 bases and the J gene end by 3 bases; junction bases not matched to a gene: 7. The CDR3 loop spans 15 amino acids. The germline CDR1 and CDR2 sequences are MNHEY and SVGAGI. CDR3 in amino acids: CASSRQGGKTDTQYF. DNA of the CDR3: TGTGCCAGCAGCCGACAGGGGGGGAAGACAGATACGCAGTATTTT.

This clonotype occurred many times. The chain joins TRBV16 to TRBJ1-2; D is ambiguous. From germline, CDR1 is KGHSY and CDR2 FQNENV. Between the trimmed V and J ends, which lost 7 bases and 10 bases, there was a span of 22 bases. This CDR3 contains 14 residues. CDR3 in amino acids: CASTNARVYFDYTF. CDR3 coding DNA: TGTGCCAGCACAAACGCGAGGGTTTATTTCGACTACACCTTC.

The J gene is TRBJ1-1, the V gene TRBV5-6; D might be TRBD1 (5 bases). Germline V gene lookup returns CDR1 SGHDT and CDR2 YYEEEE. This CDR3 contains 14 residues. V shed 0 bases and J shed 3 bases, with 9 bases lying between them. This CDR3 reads CASSLVTGDTEAFF. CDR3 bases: TGTGCCAGCAGCTTGGTAACAGGAGACACTGAAGCTTTCTTT.

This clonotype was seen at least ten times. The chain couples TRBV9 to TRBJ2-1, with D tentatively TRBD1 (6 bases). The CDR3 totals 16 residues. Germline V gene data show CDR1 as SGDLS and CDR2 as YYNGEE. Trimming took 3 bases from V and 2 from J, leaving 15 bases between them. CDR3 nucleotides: TGTGCCAGCAGCGAAAGGACAGCCCTTCCCTACAATGAGCAGTTCTTC. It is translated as CASSERTALPYNEQFF.

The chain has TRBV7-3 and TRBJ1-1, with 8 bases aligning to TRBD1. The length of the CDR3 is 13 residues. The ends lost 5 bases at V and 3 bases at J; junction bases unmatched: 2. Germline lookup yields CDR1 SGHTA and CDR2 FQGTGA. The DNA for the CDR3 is TGTGCCAGCAGCATACAGGGGGACACTGAAGCTTTCTTT. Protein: CASSIQGDTEAFF.

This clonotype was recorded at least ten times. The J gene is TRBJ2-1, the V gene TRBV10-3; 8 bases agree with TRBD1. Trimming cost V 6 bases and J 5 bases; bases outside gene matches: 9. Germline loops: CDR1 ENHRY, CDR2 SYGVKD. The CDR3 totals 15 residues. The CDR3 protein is CAIREIGQGNNEQFF. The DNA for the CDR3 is TGTGCCATCAGGGAAATTGGACAGGGCAACAATGAGCAGTTCTTC.

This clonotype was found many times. DNA of the CDR3: TGTGCCAGCAGTTTCACGGGCCACCCGGGACAGGGGCAAGGCTACACCTTC. This codes for CASSFTGHPGQGQGYTF. The chain employs TRBV12-3 or TRBV12-4 and TRBJ1-2; 10 nucleotides align to TRBD1. The V gene end was trimmed by 3 bases and the J gene end by 8 bases; junction bases not matched to a gene: 15. CDR3 length: 17 residues.

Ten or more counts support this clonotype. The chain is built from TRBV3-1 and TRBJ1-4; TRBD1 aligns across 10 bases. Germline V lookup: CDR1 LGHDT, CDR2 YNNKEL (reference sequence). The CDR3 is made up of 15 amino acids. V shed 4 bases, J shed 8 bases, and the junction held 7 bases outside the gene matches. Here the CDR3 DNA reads TGTGCCAGCAGCCTACGGACAGGGGGACGCGAAAAACTGTTTTTT. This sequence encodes CASSLRTGGREKLFF.

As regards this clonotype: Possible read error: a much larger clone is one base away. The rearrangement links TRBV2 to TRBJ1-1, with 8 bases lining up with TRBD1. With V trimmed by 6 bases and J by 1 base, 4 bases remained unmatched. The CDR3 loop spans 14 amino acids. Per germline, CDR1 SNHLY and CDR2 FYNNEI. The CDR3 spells CASSGTGRNTEAFF. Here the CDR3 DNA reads TGTGCCAGCAGCGGGACAGGCAGGAACACTGAAGCTTTCTTT.

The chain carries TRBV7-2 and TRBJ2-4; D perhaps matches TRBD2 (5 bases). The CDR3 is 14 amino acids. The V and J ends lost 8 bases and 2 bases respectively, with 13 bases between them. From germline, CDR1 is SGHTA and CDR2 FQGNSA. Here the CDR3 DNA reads TGTGCCAGCGCCCCCCCGGGGACCAAAAACATTCAGTACTTC. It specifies CASAPPGTKNIQYF.

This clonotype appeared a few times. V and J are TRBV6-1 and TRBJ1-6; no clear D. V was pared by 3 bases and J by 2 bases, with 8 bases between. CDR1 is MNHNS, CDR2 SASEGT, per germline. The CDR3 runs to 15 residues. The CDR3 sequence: CASSDQSTYNSPLHF. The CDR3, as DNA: TGTGCCAGCAGTGATCAGTCTACCTATAATTCACCCCTCCACTTT.

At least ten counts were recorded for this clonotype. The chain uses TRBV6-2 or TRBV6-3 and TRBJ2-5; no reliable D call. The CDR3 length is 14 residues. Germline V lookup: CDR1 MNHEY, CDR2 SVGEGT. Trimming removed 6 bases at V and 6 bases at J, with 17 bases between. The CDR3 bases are TGTGCCAGCAGCGCCCCAGGAGTGGTGAAGACCCAGTACTTC. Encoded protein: CASSAPGVVKTQYF.

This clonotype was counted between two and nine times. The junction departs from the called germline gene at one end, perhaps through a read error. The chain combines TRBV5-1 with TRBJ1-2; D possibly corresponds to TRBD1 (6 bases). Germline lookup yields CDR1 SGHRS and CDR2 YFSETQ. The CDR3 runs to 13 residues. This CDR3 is CASSFAGEGGDTF. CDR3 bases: TGCGCCAGCAGCTTCGCAGGGGAGGGTGGCGACACCTTC.

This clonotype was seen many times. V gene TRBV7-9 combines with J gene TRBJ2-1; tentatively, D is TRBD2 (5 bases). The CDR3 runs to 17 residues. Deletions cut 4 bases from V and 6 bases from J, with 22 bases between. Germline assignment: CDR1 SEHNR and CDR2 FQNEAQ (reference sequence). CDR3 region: CASSSLKGRTPVNEQFF. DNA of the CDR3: TGTGCCAGCAGCTCACTTAAAGGGAGAACTCCTGTCAATGAGCAGTTCTTC.

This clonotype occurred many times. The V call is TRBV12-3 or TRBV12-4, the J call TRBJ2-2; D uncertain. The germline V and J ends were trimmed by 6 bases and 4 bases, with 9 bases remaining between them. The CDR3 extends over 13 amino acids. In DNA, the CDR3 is TGTGCCAGCAGGAAAGGGTTCACCGGGGAGCTGTTTTTT. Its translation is CASRKGFTGELFF.

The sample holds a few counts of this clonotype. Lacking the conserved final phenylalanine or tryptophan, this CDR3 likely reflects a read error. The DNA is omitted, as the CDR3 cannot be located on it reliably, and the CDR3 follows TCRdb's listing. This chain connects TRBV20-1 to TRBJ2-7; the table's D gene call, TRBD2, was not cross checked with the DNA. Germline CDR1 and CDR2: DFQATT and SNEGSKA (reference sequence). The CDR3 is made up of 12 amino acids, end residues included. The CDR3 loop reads CSARDSLQGIRL.